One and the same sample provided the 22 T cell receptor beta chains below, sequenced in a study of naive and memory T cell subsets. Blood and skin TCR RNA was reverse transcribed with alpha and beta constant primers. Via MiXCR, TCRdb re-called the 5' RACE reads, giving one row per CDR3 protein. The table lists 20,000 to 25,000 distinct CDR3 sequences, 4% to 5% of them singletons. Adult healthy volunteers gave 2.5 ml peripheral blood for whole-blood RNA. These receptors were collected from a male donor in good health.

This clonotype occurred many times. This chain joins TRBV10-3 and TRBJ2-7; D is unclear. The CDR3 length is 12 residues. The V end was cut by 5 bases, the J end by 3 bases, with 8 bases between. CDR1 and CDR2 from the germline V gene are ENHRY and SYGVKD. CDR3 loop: CAISNDNYEQYF. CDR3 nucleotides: TGTGCCATCAGTAACGACAACTACGAGCAGTACTTC.

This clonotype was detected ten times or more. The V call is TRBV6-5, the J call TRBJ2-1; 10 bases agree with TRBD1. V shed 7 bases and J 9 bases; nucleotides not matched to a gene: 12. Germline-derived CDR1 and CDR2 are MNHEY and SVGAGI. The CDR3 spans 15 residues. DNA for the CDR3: TGTGCCAGCACTCCGACAGGGGGCCGTCCGGGTGAGCAGTTCTTC. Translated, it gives CASTPTGGRPGEQFF.

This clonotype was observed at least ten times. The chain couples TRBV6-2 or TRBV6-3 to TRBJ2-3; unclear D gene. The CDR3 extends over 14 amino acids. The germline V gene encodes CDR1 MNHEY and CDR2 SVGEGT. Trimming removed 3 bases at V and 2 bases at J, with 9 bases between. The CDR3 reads CASSYSQFTDTQYF. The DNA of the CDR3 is TGTGCCAGCAGTTATTCCCAGTTCACAGATACGCAGTATTTT.

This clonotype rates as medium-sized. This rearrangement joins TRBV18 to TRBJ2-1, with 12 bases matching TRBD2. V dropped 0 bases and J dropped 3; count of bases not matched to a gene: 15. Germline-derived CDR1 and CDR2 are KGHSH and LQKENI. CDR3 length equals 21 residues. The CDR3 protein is CASSPPPGLAGGRTLYNEQFF. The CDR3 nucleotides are TGTGCCAGCTCACCACCGCCGGGGCTAGCGGGAGGGCGAACCCTCTACAATGAGCAGTTCTTC.

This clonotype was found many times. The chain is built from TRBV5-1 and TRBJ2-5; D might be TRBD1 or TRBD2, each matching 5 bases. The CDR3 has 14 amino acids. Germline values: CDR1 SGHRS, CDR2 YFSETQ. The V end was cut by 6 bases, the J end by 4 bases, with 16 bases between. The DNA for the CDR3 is TGCGCCAGCATCCGGGACCCCTGGAGAGAGACCCAGTACTTC. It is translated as CASIRDPWRETQYF.

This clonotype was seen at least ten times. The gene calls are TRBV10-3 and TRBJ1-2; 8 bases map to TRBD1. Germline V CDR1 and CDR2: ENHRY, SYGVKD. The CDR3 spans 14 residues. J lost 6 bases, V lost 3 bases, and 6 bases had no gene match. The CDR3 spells CAISEQGERDGYTF. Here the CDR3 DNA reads TGTGCCATCAGTGAACAGGGGGAACGGGATGGCTACACCTTC.

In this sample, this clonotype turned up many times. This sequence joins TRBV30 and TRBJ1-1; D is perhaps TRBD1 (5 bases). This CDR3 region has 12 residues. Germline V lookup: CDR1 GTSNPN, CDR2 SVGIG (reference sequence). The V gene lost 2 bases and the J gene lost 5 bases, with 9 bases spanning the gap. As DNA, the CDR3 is TGTGCCTGGAGTCAGGGTCCGACTGAAGCTTTCTTT. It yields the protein CAWSQGPTEAFF.

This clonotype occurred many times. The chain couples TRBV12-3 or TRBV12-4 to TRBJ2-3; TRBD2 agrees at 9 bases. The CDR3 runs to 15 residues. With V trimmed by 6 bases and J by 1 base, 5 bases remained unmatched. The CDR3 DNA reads TGTGCCAGCAGCCCAGCTAGCGGGGGCACAGATACGCAGTATTTT. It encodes CASSPASGGTDTQYF.

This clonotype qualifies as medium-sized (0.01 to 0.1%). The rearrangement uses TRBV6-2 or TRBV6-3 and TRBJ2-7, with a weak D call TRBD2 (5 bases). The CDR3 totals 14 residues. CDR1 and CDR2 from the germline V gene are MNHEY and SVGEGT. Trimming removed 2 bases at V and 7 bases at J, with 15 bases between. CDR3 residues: CASSYGPAPGEQYF. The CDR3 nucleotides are TGTGCCAGCAGTTACGGGCCTGCGCCGGGGGAGCAGTACTTC.

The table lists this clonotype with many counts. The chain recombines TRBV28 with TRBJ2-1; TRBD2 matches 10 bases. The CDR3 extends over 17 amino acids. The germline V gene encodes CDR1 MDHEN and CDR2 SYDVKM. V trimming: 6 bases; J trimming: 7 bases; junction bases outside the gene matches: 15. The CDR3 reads CASSPPAGSGRLNEQFF. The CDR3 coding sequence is TGTGCCAGCAGCCCCCCGGCTGGTAGCGGGAGGCTAAATGAGCAGTTCTTC.

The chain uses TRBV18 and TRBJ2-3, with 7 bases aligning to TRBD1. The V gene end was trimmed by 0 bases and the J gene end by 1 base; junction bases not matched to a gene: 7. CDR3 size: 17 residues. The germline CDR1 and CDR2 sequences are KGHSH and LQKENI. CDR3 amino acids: CASSPPESGQGTDTQYF. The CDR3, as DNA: TGTGCCAGCTCACCACCGGAAAGTGGACAGGGCACAGATACGCAGTATTTT.

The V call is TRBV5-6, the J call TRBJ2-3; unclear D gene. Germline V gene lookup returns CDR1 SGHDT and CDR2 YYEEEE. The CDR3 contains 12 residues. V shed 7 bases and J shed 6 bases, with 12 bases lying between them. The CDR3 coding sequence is TGTGCCAGCCGCAGTAGGGCGGATACGCAGTATTTT. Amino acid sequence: CASRSRADTQYF.

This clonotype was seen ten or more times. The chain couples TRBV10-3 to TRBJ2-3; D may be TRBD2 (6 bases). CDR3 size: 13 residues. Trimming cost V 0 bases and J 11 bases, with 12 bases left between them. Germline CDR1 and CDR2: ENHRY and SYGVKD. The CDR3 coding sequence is TGTGCCATCAGTGAGTCCCAGGAGGGGAGGCAGTATTTT. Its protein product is CAISESQEGRQYF.

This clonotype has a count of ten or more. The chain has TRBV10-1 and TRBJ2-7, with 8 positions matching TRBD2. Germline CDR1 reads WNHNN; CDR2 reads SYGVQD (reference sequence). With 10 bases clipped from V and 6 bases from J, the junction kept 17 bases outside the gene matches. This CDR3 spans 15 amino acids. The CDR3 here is CANPGGADARGEQYF. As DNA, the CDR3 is TGCGCCAACCCGGGGGGGGCGGACGCCAGGGGCGAGCAGTACTTC.

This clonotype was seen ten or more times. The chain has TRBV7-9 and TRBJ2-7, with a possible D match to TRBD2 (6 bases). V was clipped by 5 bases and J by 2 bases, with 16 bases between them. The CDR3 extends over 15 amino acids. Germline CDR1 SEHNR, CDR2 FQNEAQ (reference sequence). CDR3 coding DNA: TGTGCCAGCAGCCCGCGGGGAGACAAGACCTACGAGCAGTACTTC. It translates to CASSPRGDKTYEQYF.

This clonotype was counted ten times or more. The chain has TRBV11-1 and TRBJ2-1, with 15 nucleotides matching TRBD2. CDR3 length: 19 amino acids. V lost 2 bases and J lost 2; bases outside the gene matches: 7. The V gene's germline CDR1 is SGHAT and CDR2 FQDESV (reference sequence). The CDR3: CASSLKGLAGGGTYNEQFF. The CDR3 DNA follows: TGTGCCAGCAGCTTAAAGGGACTAGCGGGAGGAGGCACCTACAATGAGCAGTTCTTC.

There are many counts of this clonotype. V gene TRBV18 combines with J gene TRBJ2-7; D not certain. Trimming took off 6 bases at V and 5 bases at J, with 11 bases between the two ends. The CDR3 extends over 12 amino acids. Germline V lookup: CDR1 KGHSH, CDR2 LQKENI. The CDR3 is CASSDRKDEQYF. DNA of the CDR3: TGTGCCAGCTCCGATCGAAAGGACGAGCAGTACTTC.

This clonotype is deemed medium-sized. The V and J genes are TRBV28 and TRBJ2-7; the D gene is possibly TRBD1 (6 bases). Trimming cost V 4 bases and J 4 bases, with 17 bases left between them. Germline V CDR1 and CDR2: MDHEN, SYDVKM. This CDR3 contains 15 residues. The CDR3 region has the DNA TGTGCCAGCAGTTCCCCCGGGACAAAAGCATACGAGCAGTACTTC. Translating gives CASSSPGTKAYEQYF.

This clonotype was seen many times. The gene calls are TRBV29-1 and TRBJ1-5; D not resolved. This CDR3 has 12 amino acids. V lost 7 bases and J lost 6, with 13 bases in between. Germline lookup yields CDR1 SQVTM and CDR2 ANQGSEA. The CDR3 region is CSAGEMGQPQHF. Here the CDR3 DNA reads TGCAGCGCCGGCGAGATGGGTCAGCCCCAGCATTTT.

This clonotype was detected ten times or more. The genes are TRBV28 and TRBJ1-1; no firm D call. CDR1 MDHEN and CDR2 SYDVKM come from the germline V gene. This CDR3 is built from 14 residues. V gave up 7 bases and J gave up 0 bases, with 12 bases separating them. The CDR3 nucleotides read TGTGCCAGCACCCTGGGAGGTCTGAACACTGAAGCTTTCTTT. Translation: CASTLGGLNTEAFF.

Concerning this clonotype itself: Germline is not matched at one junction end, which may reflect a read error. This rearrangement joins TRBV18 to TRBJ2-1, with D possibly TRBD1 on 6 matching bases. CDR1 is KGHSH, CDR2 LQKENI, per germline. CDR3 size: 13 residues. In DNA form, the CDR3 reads TGTGCTAGCTCAGGGCAGGGGTTCGATAAGCAGTTCTTC. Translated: CASSGQGFDKQFF.

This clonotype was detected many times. The CDR3: CASSQIESSVAETQYF. For the CDR3, the DNA is TGCGCCAGCAGCCAAATTGAATCTAGCGTCGCGGAGACCCAGTACTTC. The V call is TRBV4-1, the J call TRBJ2-5, with D perhaps TRBD2 (6 bases). The germline V and J ends were trimmed by 2 bases and 5 bases, with 18 bases remaining between them. The CDR3 length is 16 residues. Germline V lookup: CDR1 MGHRA, CDR2 YSYEKL.